This TCR beta chain comes out of a study of cytomegalovirus exposure and HLA in healthy donors. Across the whole study: Around 89 million unique TCRs from HLA-typed donors made up an early data release.

Primers included in the PCR were 60 Vbeta and 13 Jbeta primers. Profiling relied on immunoSEQ multiplex PCR, and the TCRdb table lists in-frame clones only, not all of them. Among 150,000 to 200,000 clones listed, approximately 80% were seen once. The specimen sequenced was PBMCs. This TCR was recovered from a woman younger than 30 in good health and CMV-seronegative.

The CDR3 reads CASSPFTASYNEQFF. The CDR3 DNA reads TGTGCCAGCAGCCCGTTCACTGCCTCCTACAATGAGCAGTTCTTC. This chain connects TRBV11-2 to TRBJ2-1; D is undetermined. Germline loops: CDR1 SGHAT, CDR2 FQNNGV. This CDR3 is built from 15 residues. Trimming removed 5 bases at V and 0 bases at J, with 11 bases between. Drawing the rest from reference TRBV11-2 and TRBJ2-1, the complete variable domain is EAGVAQSPRYKIIEKRQSVAFWCNPISGHATLYWYQQILGQGPKLLIQFQNNGVVDDSQLPKDRFSAERLKGVDSTLKIQPAKLEDSAVYLCASSPFTASYNEQFFGPGTRLTVL.